The clone carrying this TCR beta chain was recorded once. TCRdb's table, derived via immunoSEQ multiplex PCR, lists solely in-frame clones and lacks some. Counted here are about 31,000 clones, under 95% occurring once; the ten biggest clones make up 7% to 10%. These data are taken from a study of blood T cell repertoires in COVID-19. Study in general: PBMCs, B-cell-depleted T cells, or T cells provided the cDNA or gDNA that made up the material.

This CDR3 contains 15 residues. V was cut by 8 bases and J by 2 bases, with 18 bases left in between. Germline values: CDR1 MNHEY, CDR2 SVGAGI. The material sequenced was peripheral blood. The chain joins TRBV6-5 to TRBJ1-2; D is possibly TRBD1 (5 bases). The sequence was obtained from a man aged 65 to 85 with active or convalescent COVID-19. CDR3 region: CASAGPQTSNYGYTF. DNA of the CDR3: TGTGCCAGCGCGGGGCCCCAAACCTCAAACTATGGCTACACCTTC.